These 9 T cell receptor beta chains originate from one sample sequenced in a study of blood T cell repertoires in COVID-19. Produced via immunoSEQ multiplex PCR; TCRdb's table is partial and in-frame only. In the table there are fewer than 500,000 clones, roughly 87% of which are singletons. The sample was PBMCs or T cells enriched from blood (not recorded which). The receptors derive from a woman between 18 and 29 years old with acute COVID-19.

This chain uses TRBV4-3 with TRBJ1-2, with D unclear. The CDR3 is 14 residues long. Trimming pared 0 bases from V and 4 bases from J, leaving 9 bases between. The germline V gene encodes CDR1 LGHNA and CDR2 YSLEER. The CDR3 bases are TGCGCCAGCAGCCAAGAGGGAGGGATCTATGGCTACACCTTC. Protein product: CASSQEGGIYGYTF.

The chain is built from TRBV29-1 and TRBJ1-5, with D possibly being TRBD1 (6 bases). CDR1 and CDR2 (germline): SQVTM, ANQGSEA. The CDR3 spans 15 residues. Deletions cut 1 base from V and 6 bases from J, with 16 bases between. DNA for the CDR3: TGCAGCGTTGAAGGCGGCGGAGGGGGGGGTCAGCCCCAGCATTTT. Its translation: CSVEGGGGGGQPQHF. Based on the CDR3 plus reference TRBV29-1 and TRBJ1-5, the full variable domain is SAVISQKPSRDICQRGTSLTIQCQVDSQVTMMFWYRQQPGQSLTLIATANQGSEATYESGFVIDKFPISRPNLTFSTLTVSNMSPEDSSIYLCSVEGGGGGGQPQHFGDGTRLSIL.

As for this clone: Since no conserved phenylalanine or tryptophan closes the CDR3, a read error is the likely cause. The DNA is omitted, as the CDR3 cannot be located on it reliably, and the CDR3 follows TCRdb's listing. V is TRBV19 and J is TRBJ1-2; TRBD1 is the table's D call and was not checked against the DNA. Inclusive of both ends, the CDR3 amounts to 12 amino acids. Germline V gene sequence: CDR1 LNHDA, CDR2 SQIVND (reference sequence). The CDR3 here is CASSHDRGSLVV.

The chain couples TRBV7-9 to TRBJ2-3; D gene uncertain. V gave up 5 bases and J gave up 8 bases, with 23 bases separating them. Germline V lookup: CDR1 SEHNR, CDR2 FQNEAQ (reference sequence). The CDR3 totals 16 residues. As DNA, the CDR3 is TGTGCCAGCAGCCCCAAACCCCCAACACCTCCGGGTACGCAGTATTTT. It specifies CASSPKPPTPPGTQYF.

The rearrangement uses TRBV9 and TRBJ1-5; TRBD1 matches 8 bases. Trimming at V came to 7 bases and at J to 4 bases, leaving 10 bases not matched to a gene. Germline lookup yields CDR1 SGDLS and CDR2 YYNGEE. There are 15 residues in the CDR3. DNA of the CDR3: TGTGCCAGCTCACCAACTGGACAGGGAAATCAGCCCCAGCATTTT. Protein: CASSPTGQGNQPQHF.

The V and J genes are TRBV2 and TRBJ1-4, with D uncertain. The CDR3 length is 14 residues. Trimming removed 6 bases from V and 1 base from J, with 9 bases in between. Germline V gene lookup returns CDR1 SNHLY and CDR2 FYNNEI. The CDR3 nucleotides are TGTGCCAGCAGCGCTAGTGGAACTAATGAAAAACTGTTTTTT. This sequence encodes CASSASGTNEKLFF.

This chain uses TRBV7-9 with TRBJ1-6; the D is unclear. The germline V gene has CDR1 SEHNR and CDR2 FQNEAQ (reference sequence). This CDR3 has 16 residues. V shed 4 bases and J shed 6 bases, with 16 bases lying between them. The CDR3, as DNA: TGTGCCAGCAGCTCCGCGCGAGAAGTTCGTAATTCACCCCTCCACTTT. Translated: CASSSAREVRNSPLHF. The full variable domain, with the rest looked up from reference TRBV7-9 and TRBJ1-6, is DTGVSQNPRHKITKRGQNVTFRCDPISEHNRLYWYRQTLGQGPEFLTYFQNEAQLEKSRLLSDRFSAERPKGSFSTLEIQRTEQGDSAMYLCASSSAREVRNSPLHFGNGTRLTVT.

CDR3: CAIKGDRDTDTQYF. Here the CDR3 DNA reads TGTGCCATCAAAGGGGACAGAGACACAGATACGCAGTATTTT. The chain is built from TRBV10-3 and TRBJ2-3; the match to TRBD1 covers 7 bases. Germline V gene lookup returns CDR1 ENHRY and CDR2 SYGVKD. The CDR3 covers 14 residues. Germline trimming cut 7 bases from V and 2 bases from J; bases unmatched to any gene: 6.

Of note for this clone: Different DNA sequences within this sample yield the same CDR3. The chain uses TRBV7-9 and TRBJ1-5; TRBD1 matches 7 bases. The CDR3 totals 12 residues. The trim removed 4 bases at V and 7 bases at J, leaving 1 base unmatched. Germline V lookup: CDR1 SEHNR, CDR2 FQNEAQ (reference sequence). The CDR3 nucleotides are TGTGCCAGCAGCTCGACAGGGCAGCCCCAGCATTTT. Its protein product is CASSSTGQPQHF.